Below, 30 T cell receptor beta chains from the same sample are listed, as sequenced in a study of T cells expressing NK-cell markers. TCRdb derives one entry per CDR3 protein from the 5' RACE reads, leaving out DNA. The table lists about 260,000 distinct CDR3 sequences. The sequenced sample was blood T cells: a sorted CD56 or NKG2C T cell subset, CD4+ or CD8+ T cells, or bulk PBMC T cells (not recorded which). The receptors originated from a woman aged 18 to 75 in good health.

The gene calls are TRBV5-6 and TRBJ2-5; TCRdb proposes TRBD1, but this gene call is untestable without DNA. The CDR3 loop spans 14 amino acids. Germline-derived CDR1 and CDR2 are SGHDT and YYEEEE. The CDR3 protein is CASSHSKSGMGQYF.

V usage is TRBV7-9 and J usage is TRBJ2-1. In germline, CDR1 is SEHNR, CDR2 FQNEAQ (reference sequence). CDR3 length: 13 amino acids. CDR3 loop: CASRLAGYNEQFF.

This sequence joins TRBV10-3 and TRBJ1-2. The CDR3 consists of 15 residues. Germline loops: CDR1 ENHRY, CDR2 SYGVKD. CDR3 loop: CAISESTGLNYGYTF.

This rearrangement joins TRBV29-1 to TRBJ1-3. Per the germline V gene, CDR1 is SQVTM and CDR2 is ANQGSEA. The CDR3 has 14 residues. CDR3 sequence: CSVEERVVGNTIYF. Combining the CDR3 with reference TRBV29-1 and TRBJ1-3 gives the whole variable domain SAVISQKPSRDICQRGTSLTIQCQVDSQVTMMFWYRQQPGQSLTLIATANQGSEATYESGFVIDKFPISRPNLTFSTLTVSNMSPEDSSIYLCSVEERVVGNTIYFGEGSWLTVV.

The V gene is TRBV2, the J gene TRBJ2-4; TCRdb indicates TRBD1, and absent DNA this call remains unverified. Germline lookup yields CDR1 SNHLY and CDR2 FYNNEI. This CDR3 spans 21 amino acids. The CDR3 is CASRPRDRGLPGERAKNIQYF.

The rearrangement uses TRBV5-1 and TRBJ1-1; TCRdb indicates TRBD1, and absent DNA this call remains unverified. The CDR3 has 16 amino acids. The germline V gene has CDR1 SGHRS and CDR2 YFSETQ. CDR3 amino acids: CASSLLEGTGNTEAFF.

This chain links TRBV11-1 with TRBJ2-1; the D call from TCRdb, TRBD2, cannot be confirmed without DNA. Germline values: CDR1 SGHAT, CDR2 FQDESV (reference sequence). The CDR3 loop spans 17 amino acids. CDR3 region: CASSLGPRLVFYNEQFF.

The V and J genes are TRBV6-2 or TRBV6-3 and TRBJ1-5; TCRdb outputs TRBD1, but without DNA this stays unchecked. Looked up from germline, CDR1 is MNHEY and CDR2 is SVGEGT. CDR3 length: 14 residues. The CDR3 is CASRSSGGDQPQHF.

The V gene is TRBV5-5, the J gene TRBJ1-6. The CDR3 is made up of 13 amino acids. In germline, CDR1 is SGHKS, CDR2 YYEKEE (reference sequence). This CDR3 is CASSWDRGSPLHF.

This chain joins TRBV4-3 and TRBJ2-5; TCRdb reports TRBD1, a call that lacks DNA to check it against. Germline CDR1 and CDR2: LGHNA and YSLEER. The CDR3 totals 17 residues. CDR3 sequence reads: CASQSQGERPFIETQYF.

V and J are TRBV5-1 and TRBJ2-3. This CDR3 comprises 14 residues. CDR1 and CDR2 (germline): SGHRS, YFSETQ. The CDR3 sequence is CASSLGLASDTQYF.

The chain carries TRBV7-2 and TRBJ2-3. From germline, CDR1 is SGHTA and CDR2 FQGNSA. This CDR3 region has 14 residues. This chain's CDR3 is CASSLAGSQDTQYF.

The CDR3 loop reads CGTLSGGTDTQYF. The chain is built from TRBV20-1 and TRBJ2-3; TCRdb proposes TRBD2, but this gene call is untestable without DNA. Germline V gives CDR1 DFQATT, CDR2 SNEGSKA (reference sequence). There are 13 residues in the CDR3.

The chain couples TRBV7-8 to TRBJ2-1. Germline V gene sequence: CDR1 SGHVS, CDR2 FQNEAQ. The CDR3 sequence is 14 residues long. CDR3 residues: CASSFSGGRDEQFF.

This chain joins TRBV6-5 and TRBJ2-2. The germline CDR1 and CDR2 sequences are MNHEY and SVGAGI. There are 15 residues in the CDR3. This CDR3 reads CASNSRFSNTGELFF.

The V gene is TRBV6-1, the J gene TRBJ1-2; no DNA is available, so the TRBD1 call from TCRdb remains unchecked. Germline loops: CDR1 MNHNS, CDR2 SASEGT. CDR3 length: 14 amino acids. The CDR3 sequence is CASSQTGVTYGYTF.

The gene calls are TRBV11-2 and TRBJ2-1; TCRdb designates TRBD2, a call that cannot be tested without DNA. This CDR3 comprises 16 residues. Germline V gene data show CDR1 as SGHAT and CDR2 as FQNNGV. The CDR3 protein is CASSLEISGGFNEQFF.

This sequence joins TRBV14 and TRBJ2-1; checking the TCRdb D call of TRBD1 is not possible without DNA. The CDR3 is made up of 16 amino acids. CDR1 SGHDN and CDR2 FVKESK come from the germline V gene. CDR3 loop: CASSQPTDRSYNEQFF.

The rearrangement joins TRBV7-2 to TRBJ2-5; TCRdb picks TRBD2, but there is no DNA to check that call. Germline V gene data show CDR1 as SGHTA and CDR2 as FQGNSA. The CDR3 has 20 amino acids. The chain's CDR3 is CASSLAGTGLAESYQETQYF.

The rearrangement uses TRBV18 and TRBJ2-5; TCRdb's assignment of TRBD1 cannot be checked, as there is no DNA. This CDR3 contains 15 residues. In germline, CDR1 is KGHSH, CDR2 LQKENI. CDR3 loop: CASSPRQGNAETQYF.

The rearrangement uses TRBV6-2 or TRBV6-3 and TRBJ1-5; the TRBD1 assignment by TCRdb is unverifiable without DNA. The germline gives CDR1 MNHEY, CDR2 SVGEGT. CDR3 length: 15 amino acids. The CDR3 spells CASRTGYNFIQPQHF.

This chain uses TRBV18 with TRBJ2-1. The CDR3 has 12 amino acids. Germline V gene lookup returns CDR1 KGHSH and CDR2 LQKENI. CDR3: CASSPIGNEQFF.

The J gene is TRBJ1-2, the V gene TRBV28; no DNA is available, so the TRBD1 call from TCRdb remains unchecked. The CDR3 runs to 12 residues. From germline, CDR1 is MDHEN and CDR2 SYDVKM. CDR3 region: CASSTGGYGYTF.

The CDR3 sequence: CASSLEPGVTDTQYF. The chain links TRBV5-1 to TRBJ2-3; there is no DNA to check the TCRdb D call of TRBD1. The CDR3 consists of 15 residues. Per the germline V gene, CDR1 is SGHRS and CDR2 is YFSETQ. The full variable domain, completed using reference TRBV5-1 and TRBJ2-3, is KAGVTQTPRYLIKTRGQQVTLSCSPISGHRSVSWYQQTPGQGLQFLFEYFSETQRNKGNFPGRFSGRQFSNSRSEMNVSTLELGDSALYLCASSLEPGVTDTQYFGPGTRLTVL.

The chain employs TRBV27 and TRBJ1-4. Germline CDR1 MNHEY, CDR2 SMNVEV (reference sequence). There are 15 residues in the CDR3. The CDR3 sequence is CASSPAGLTGEKLFF.

This rearrangement joins TRBV5-4 to TRBJ2-1; the D call of TRBD1 rests on TCRdb alone, since no DNA is present to check it. There are 13 residues in the CDR3. Germline V gene data show CDR1 as SGHNT and CDR2 as YYREEE (reference sequence). CDR3 sequence reads: CASSLVGRNEQFF.

The chain recombines TRBV7-2 with TRBJ2-5; TCRdb reports TRBD1, a call that lacks DNA to check it against. Germline V gene sequence: CDR1 SGHTA, CDR2 FQGNSA. This CDR3 has 14 amino acids. This CDR3 reads CASSKDRGLATQYF.

The CDR3 region is CASSFLDSTDTQYF. The rearrangement links TRBV6-5 to TRBJ2-3. The germline gives CDR1 MNHEY, CDR2 SVGAGI. The CDR3 sequence is 14 residues long.

The J gene is TRBJ2-3, the V gene TRBV15. The CDR3 has 13 amino acids. Germline lookup yields CDR1 LNHNV and CDR2 YYDKDF (reference sequence). This CDR3 reads CATGWNLGDTQYF.

The chain has TRBV12-3 or TRBV12-4 and TRBJ2-3. The CDR3 runs to 15 residues. CDR3 region: CASSFAGTSTDTQYF.